The clone carrying this T cell receptor (beta chain) is termed medium-sized. The antigen remains unidentified. TRB rearrangements were amplified by multiplex PCR with BIOMED2 TRB-A/B primers. Each CDR3 protein is one row after TCRdb ran MiXCR on the multiplex PCR reads. Among some 14,000 distinct CDR3 sequences listed, 25% were seen once. The sample originates from a study of T and B cells in COVID-19 patients. About the study: Most recovered patients had mild to moderate COVID-19 treated as outpatients.

From blood, about 240-550 ng of genomic DNA served as TRB template. Whole-study results and caveats: No sequencing was yet done of CD4+, regulatory or CD8+ subsets, or of SARS-CoV-2-responsive or tetramer+ sorted cells. Symptomatic-phase blood samples from mildly ill patients and early samples from severe cases were scarce. There were over 2,000 TCR clusters exclusive to the recovered cohort, 31 with low generation probability.

The germline CDR1 and CDR2 sequences are MNHEY and SMNVEV (reference sequence). The ends lost 0 bases at V and 7 bases at J; junction bases unmatched: 7. The CDR3 is made up of 16 amino acids. Sequenced input: blood. The chain employs TRBV27 and TRBJ2-1, with 9 bases that match TRBD2. The sequence was obtained from a human donor who had recovered from COVID-19. The CDR3: CASSLSGRGGKNEQFF. The CDR3 region has the DNA TGTGCCAGCAGTTTATCGGGGCGGGGGGGCAAGAATGAGCAGTTCTTC.